This TCR beta chain comes out of a study of cytomegalovirus exposure and HLA in healthy donors. The V gene's germline CDR1 is MGHDK and CDR2 SYGVNS. The CDR3 covers 14 residues. The V gene end was trimmed by 6 bases and the J gene end by 0 bases; junction bases not matched to a gene: 5. Primers included in the PCR were 60 Vbeta and 13 Jbeta primers. Sequencing used immunoSEQ multiplex PCR; TCRdb keeps in-frame clones, though not all of them. The table records some 130,000 clones, 60% to 85% of them present only once. The sequence was collected from a man in his thirties or forties in good health and CMV-seronegative. The chain couples TRBV25-1 to TRBJ2-7; TRBD1 agrees at 7 bases. Sample: PBMCs. CDR3 sequence reads: CASRRQGSSYEQYF. The CDR3 region has the DNA TGTGCCAGCAGAAGACAGGGAAGCTCCTACGAGCAGTACTTC.